This is a list of T cell receptor beta chains from one sample in a study of monozygotic twins with inflammatory bowel disease. TCRdb reanalyzed the 5' RACE reads, giving one entry per CDR3 protein sequence and no DNA. The sample table includes approximately 330,000 distinct CDR3 sequences. Input material: blood. The receptors shown here come from a human donor with ulcerative colitis or Crohn's disease, or a healthy co-twin of an affected twin (not recorded which). Both conserved end residues are part of each CDR3. Fields, in order: J gene, V gene, CDR3 protein.

J gene: TRBJ1-2; V gene: TRBV28; CDR3 protein: CASSPPNPGEGYTF
J gene: TRBJ2-2; V gene: TRBV10-1; CDR3 protein: CASRQTSGPGELFF
J gene: TRBJ1-2; V gene: TRBV30; CDR3 protein: CAWSSDRGYGYTF
J gene: TRBJ1-2; V gene: TRBV20-1; CDR3 protein: CSARRGGNYTF
J gene: TRBJ1-5; V gene: TRBV5-1; CDR3 protein: CASSLGIAENQPQHF
J gene: TRBJ2-2; V gene: TRBV5-1; CDR3 protein: CASSLYQGQGIVGELFF
J gene: TRBJ2-7; V gene: TRBV7-2; CDR3 protein: CASTAVGYEQYF
J gene: TRBJ2-7; V gene: TRBV5-1; CDR3 protein: CASSLNTHQDEQYF
J gene: TRBJ2-1; V gene: TRBV29-1; CDR3 protein: CSVEGAGRDNEQFF
J gene: TRBJ1-3; V gene: TRBV27; CDR3 protein: CASSGQGAGSGNTIYF
J gene: TRBJ2-5; V gene: TRBV10-1; CDR3 protein: CASSESPGQETQYF
J gene: TRBJ2-3; V gene: TRBV20-1; CDR3 protein: CSVEGAADTQYF
J gene: TRBJ1-1; V gene: TRBV5-1; CDR3 protein: CASSLEVGTLNTEAFF
J gene: TRBJ1-1; V gene: TRBV7-2; CDR3 protein: CASSSQSVVVEAFF
J gene: TRBJ2-7; V gene: TRBV2; CDR3 protein: CASSVDRATTGTYEQYF
J gene: TRBJ1-4; V gene: TRBV7-9; CDR3 protein: CASSLSSGQGSEKLFF
J gene: TRBJ2-2; V gene: TRBV6-1; CDR3 protein: CASRAGGTNTGELFF
J gene: TRBJ2-2; V gene: TRBV5-1; CDR3 protein: CASSLVGTVPGELFF
J gene: TRBJ2-3; V gene: TRBV4-2; CDR3 protein: CASSPHRDSNTDTQYF
J gene: TRBJ2-6; V gene: TRBV29-1; CDR3 protein: CSVASSSSGANVLTF
J gene: TRBJ1-2; V gene: TRBV5-1; CDR3 protein: CASSFTGGDYGYTF
J gene: TRBJ2-1; V gene: TRBV20-1; CDR3 protein: CSAIRGQFLILGSEQFF
J gene: TRBJ2-3; V gene: TRBV28; CDR3 protein: CASSYEGGDTDTQYF
J gene: TRBJ2-6; V gene: TRBV4-1; CDR3 protein: CASSQDRSFEYFHSGANVLTF
J gene: TRBJ2-7; V gene: TRBV3-1; CDR3 protein: CASSQDLRLSEQYF
J gene: TRBJ2-7; V gene: TRBV5-1; CDR3 protein: CASRDYRGVYEQYF
J gene: TRBJ2-7; V gene: TRBV10-2; CDR3 protein: CASSGGTGAYEQYF
J gene: TRBJ1-2; V gene: TRBV20-1; CDR3 protein: CSALTGGKGGYTF
J gene: TRBJ2-3; V gene: TRBV15; CDR3 protein: CATSLPLGLAGRRGTDTQYF
J gene: TRBJ2-7; V gene: TRBV5-1; CDR3 protein: CASSGLAGVGEQYF
J gene: TRBJ2-3; V gene: TRBV4-1; CDR3 protein: CASSRPEAQVDTQYF
J gene: TRBJ2-1; V gene: TRBV9; CDR3 protein: CASSGGTTGARNNEQFF
J gene: TRBJ1-5; V gene: TRBV25-1; CDR3 protein: CASSEWGASNQPQHF
J gene: TRBJ2-7; V gene: TRBV7-3; CDR3 protein: CASSRREGSRYSYEQYF
J gene: TRBJ2-1; V gene: TRBV5-1; CDR3 protein: CASSGSLVSYNEQFF
J gene: TRBJ2-1; V gene: TRBV12-3/TRBV12-4; CDR3 protein: CASSSTGAYNEQFF
J gene: TRBJ1-5; V gene: TRBV30; CDR3 protein: CAWGRDRDQPQHF
J gene: TRBJ1-6; V gene: TRBV4-1; CDR3 protein: CASSQDREGLLNSPLHF
J gene: TRBJ1-2; V gene: TRBV4-1; CDR3 protein: CASSQGTGGRRGYTF
J gene: TRBJ2-2; V gene: TRBV28; CDR3 protein: CATGTGNTGELFF
J gene: TRBJ2-3; V gene: TRBV24-1; CDR3 protein: CATSGVVGASTDTQYF
J gene: TRBJ1-6; V gene: TRBV7-2; CDR3 protein: CASSLAGRYNSPLHF
J gene: TRBJ1-1; V gene: TRBV3-1; CDR3 protein: CASSQVFLGNTGAFF
J gene: TRBJ1-6; V gene: TRBV7-6; CDR3 protein: CASSLDGTANSPLHF
J gene: TRBJ1-5; V gene: TRBV6-2/TRBV6-3; CDR3 protein: CASSYETHQPQHF
J gene: TRBJ2-2; V gene: TRBV19; CDR3 protein: CASGRVGTTGELFF
J gene: TRBJ2-7; V gene: TRBV4-1; CDR3 protein: CASSVTTDRGGSYEQYF
J gene: TRBJ2-5; V gene: TRBV29-1; CDR3 protein: CSAETRETQYF
J gene: TRBJ1-1; V gene: TRBV4-3; CDR3 protein: CASSHSQNTEAFF
J gene: TRBJ2-7; V gene: TRBV5-1; CDR3 protein: CASNILGTSGLPYEQYF
J gene: TRBJ2-1; V gene: TRBV5-1; CDR3 protein: CASSLEGPRNEQFF
J gene: TRBJ2-7; V gene: TRBV4-1; CDR3 protein: CASSQAKREAPYEQYF
J gene: TRBJ2-1; V gene: TRBV4-1; CDR3 protein: CASSQRGEQFF
J gene: TRBJ2-3; V gene: TRBV5-1; CDR3 protein: CASSLGLEAQSDTQYF
J gene: TRBJ2-1; V gene: TRBV3-1; CDR3 protein: CASGGGPPYNEQFF
J gene: TRBJ2-1; V gene: TRBV29-1; CDR3 protein: CSVETRDTVSNEQFF
J gene: TRBJ2-7; V gene: TRBV27; CDR3 protein: CASSFPPGQGPYEQYF
J gene: TRBJ1-3; V gene: TRBV30; CDR3 protein: CAWTGDSGNTIYF
J gene: TRBJ1-3; V gene: TRBV7-2; CDR3 protein: CASSLRGLVGNTIYF
J gene: TRBJ2-7; V gene: TRBV2; CDR3 protein: CASSLDPYVQYF